This entry describes one T cell receptor beta chain. The antigen it binds to is not known. Base-call qualities are not available, and no considerably larger clone is one nucleotide away. The source of the sample is a study of T cells in localized non-small cell lung cancer (dated by TCRdb to the early 2020s). Looking at the study overall: The study examined T cell repertoires in a few hundred patients with early-stage NSCLC and compared tumors with uninvolved tumor-adjacent lungs. The cohort consisted of around 250 treatment-naive NSCLC patients whose localized lung tumors had been resected. A mean age of approximately 70 years was recorded for the NSCLC patients, of whom 129 were male and more than 95 were female. Overall results and qualifications from the work: Because the study design was exploratory, TCR variables were selected using unadjusted p-values without false-discovery rate correction. Because multi-region tumor sequencing was not done, intratumor heterogeneity could not be ruled out. A median of about 55 of the top 100 tumor clones were detected in paired uninvolved adjacent lung, and around 30 of these tumor clones were also found among the top 100 clones of the paired uninvolved adjacent lung. Higher T cell density in blood was associated with longer overall survival, whereas higher clonality in adjacent lung was associated with shorter survival. Uninvolved tumor-adjacent lung showed the highest T cell clonality, higher than tumor, which suggests more focused antigenic responses in the uninvolved tumor-adjacent lung.

TCR beta CDR3 regions were sequenced from DNA using the immunoSEQ Assay. Concerning the study's data processing: To compute T cell density, TCR beta template counts were normalized to usable DNA, which was estimated by amplifying housekeeping genes. Richness was estimated using the preseqR package, with extrapolation to 400,000 templates for PBMC samples and to 120,000 templates for tissue samples. Clonality was defined as one minus Pielou's evenness. Tissue-enriched TCRs were identified by differential abundance testing using productive amino-acid clonotypes, minimum total count 5 and alpha 0.1. Repertoire overlap between compartments was quantified with the Jaccard Index and Morisita Overlap Index. GLIPH clustered TCR beta CDR3s with public tetramer-defined viral CDR3s; viral motifs required at least three viral sequences plus V-gene enrichment. Imported from immuneACCESS, the table was reduced by TCRdb to in-frame sequences with V and J called. These copies leave out some clones; in studies compared against another copy, an unresolved V gene accounts for under half, and the cause of the remainder is not known. Clonal size and the V and J genes are those of that table, whereas D and trimming came from the DNA. The sample profile shows 2,500 to 3,500 clones; 29% of them were found once. Roughly 15% of the sample comes from the top ten.

The germline V end is reduced by 5 bases and the J end by 3 bases; junction bases left unmatched: 4. CDR1 and CDR2 were assigned from the germline V gene as SGHDN and FVKESK. Reading from cysteine to phenylalanine, the CDR3 counts 14 amino acids. Only CDR3 DNA is held: 42 bases, read in frame from base 1. At diagnosis, peripheral blood, uninvolved tumor-adjacent lung and tumor were collected and were preserved as a mix of fresh-frozen and FFPE material. The chain uses TRBV14 and TRBJ2-1; 7 middle bases align to TRBD2. This receptor was obtained from a man between 40 and 70 years old with stage III lung adenocarcinoma. The specimen was lung tumor tissue, collected before any cancer treatment. The CDR3 in this case is CASSKTSYYNEQFF. DNA sequence: TGTGCCAGCAGCAAGACTAGCTACTACAATGAGCAGTTCTTC.